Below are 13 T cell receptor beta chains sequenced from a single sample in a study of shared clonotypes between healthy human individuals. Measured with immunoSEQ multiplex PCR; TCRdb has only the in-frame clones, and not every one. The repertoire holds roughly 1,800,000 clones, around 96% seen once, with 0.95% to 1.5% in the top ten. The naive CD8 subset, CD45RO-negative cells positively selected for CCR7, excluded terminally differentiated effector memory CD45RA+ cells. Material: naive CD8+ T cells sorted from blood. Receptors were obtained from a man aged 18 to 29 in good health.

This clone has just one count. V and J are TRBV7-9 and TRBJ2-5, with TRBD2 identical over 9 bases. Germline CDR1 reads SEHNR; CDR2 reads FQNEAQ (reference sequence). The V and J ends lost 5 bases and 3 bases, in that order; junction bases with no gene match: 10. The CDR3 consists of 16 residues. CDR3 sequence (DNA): TGTGCCAGCAGCCTATTTTCTGCGGGGGGGGAAGAGACCCAGTACTTC. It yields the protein CASSLFSAGGEETQYF.

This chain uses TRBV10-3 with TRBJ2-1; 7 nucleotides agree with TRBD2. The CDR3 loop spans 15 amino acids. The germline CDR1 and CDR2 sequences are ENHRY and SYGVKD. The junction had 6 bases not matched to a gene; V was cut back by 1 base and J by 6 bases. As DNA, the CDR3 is TGTGCCATCAGTGAGTTGGGGGAGGGCCTCAATGAGCAGTTCTTC. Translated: CAISELGEGLNEQFF.

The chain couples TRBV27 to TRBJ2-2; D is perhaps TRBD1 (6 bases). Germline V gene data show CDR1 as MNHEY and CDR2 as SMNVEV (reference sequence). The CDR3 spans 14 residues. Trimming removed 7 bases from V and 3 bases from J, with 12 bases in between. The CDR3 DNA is TGTGCCAGCACACCAGGGGTAGACACCGGGGAGCTGTTTTTT. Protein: CASTPGVDTGELFF.

The CDR3 protein is CASTETMGHLEQYF. DNA for the CDR3: TGTGCCAGCACCGAGACGATGGGACACTTGGAGCAGTACTTC. The genes are TRBV6-5 and TRBJ2-7, with D tentatively TRBD1 (6 bases). This CDR3 is built from 14 residues. From germline, CDR1 is MNHEY and CDR2 SVGAGI. V was shortened by 7 bases and J by 7 bases, with 20 bases between the two germline ends.

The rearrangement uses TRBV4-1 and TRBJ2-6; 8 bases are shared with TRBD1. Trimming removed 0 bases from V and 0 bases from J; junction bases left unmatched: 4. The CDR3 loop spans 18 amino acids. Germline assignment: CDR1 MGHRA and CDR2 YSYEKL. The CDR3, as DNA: TGCGCCAGCAGCCAAGAGAGGACAGGGAGCTCTGGGGCCAACGTCCTGACTTTC. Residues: CASSQERTGSSGANVLTF.

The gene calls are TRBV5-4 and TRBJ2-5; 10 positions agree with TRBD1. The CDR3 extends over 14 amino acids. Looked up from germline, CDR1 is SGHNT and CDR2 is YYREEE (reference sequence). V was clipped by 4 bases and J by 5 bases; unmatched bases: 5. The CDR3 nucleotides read TGTGCCAGCAGCGGGGACAGGGGAGTGGAGACCCAGTACTTC. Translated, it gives CASSGDRGVETQYF. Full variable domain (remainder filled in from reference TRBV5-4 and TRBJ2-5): ETGVTQSPTHLIKTRGQQVTLRCSSQSGHNTVSWYQQALGQGPQFIFQYYREEENGRGNFPPRFSGLQFPNYSSELNVNALELDDSALYLCASSGDRGVETQYFGPGTRLLVL.

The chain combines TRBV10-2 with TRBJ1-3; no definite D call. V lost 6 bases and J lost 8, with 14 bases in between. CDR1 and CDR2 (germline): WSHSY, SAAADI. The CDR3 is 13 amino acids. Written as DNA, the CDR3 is TGCGCCAGCAGGGACTTCGACCGCGACACCATATATTTT. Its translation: CASRDFDRDTIYF.

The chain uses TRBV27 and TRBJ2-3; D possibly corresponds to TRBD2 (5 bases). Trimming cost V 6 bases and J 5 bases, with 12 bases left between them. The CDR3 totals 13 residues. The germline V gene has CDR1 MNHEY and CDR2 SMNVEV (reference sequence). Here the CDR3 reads CASSRRREDTQYF. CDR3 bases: TGTGCCAGCAGCCGCCGACGGGAAGATACGCAGTATTTT.

CDR3 sequence: CASSPRTGMNTEAFF. The CDR3 region has the DNA TGTGCCAGCAGCCCCCGAACAGGGATGAACACTGAAGCTTTCTTT. The V gene is TRBV6-5, the J gene TRBJ1-1; perhaps TRBD1 as D (6 bases). V was pared by 6 bases and J by 0 bases, with 14 bases between. The CDR3 is 15 residues long. CDR1 is MNHEY and CDR2 is SVGAGI in the germline V gene.

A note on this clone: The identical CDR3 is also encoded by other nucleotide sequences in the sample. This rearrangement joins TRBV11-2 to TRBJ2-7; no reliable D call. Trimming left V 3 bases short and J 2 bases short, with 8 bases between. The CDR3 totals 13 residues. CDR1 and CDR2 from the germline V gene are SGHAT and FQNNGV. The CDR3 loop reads CASSFSSPYEQYF. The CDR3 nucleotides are TGTGCCAGCAGCTTCTCCTCCCCCTACGAGCAGTACTTC. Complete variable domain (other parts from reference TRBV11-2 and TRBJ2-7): EAGVAQSPRYKIIEKRQSVAFWCNPISGHATLYWYQQILGQGPKLLIQFQNNGVVDDSQLPKDRFSAERLKGVDSTLKIQPAKLEDSAVYLCASSFSSPYEQYFGPGTRLTVT.

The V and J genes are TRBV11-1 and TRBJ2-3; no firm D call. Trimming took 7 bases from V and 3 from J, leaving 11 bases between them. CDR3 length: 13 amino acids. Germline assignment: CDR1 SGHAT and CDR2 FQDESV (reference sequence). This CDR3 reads CASTPFSTDTQYF. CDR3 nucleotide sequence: TGTGCCAGCACCCCTTTCAGTACAGATACGCAGTATTTT.

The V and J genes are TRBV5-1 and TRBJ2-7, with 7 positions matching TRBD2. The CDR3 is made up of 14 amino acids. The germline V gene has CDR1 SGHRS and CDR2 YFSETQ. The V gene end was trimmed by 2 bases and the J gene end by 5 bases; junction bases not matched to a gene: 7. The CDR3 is CASSFTSGADEQYF. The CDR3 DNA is TGCGCCAGCAGCTTTACCAGCGGGGCCGACGAGCAGTACTTC.

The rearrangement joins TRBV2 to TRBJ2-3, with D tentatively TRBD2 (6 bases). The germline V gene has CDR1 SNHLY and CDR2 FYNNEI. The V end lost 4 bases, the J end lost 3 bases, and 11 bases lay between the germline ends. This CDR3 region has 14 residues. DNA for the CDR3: TGTGCCAGCAGTGGGGGGGTTAGTACAGATACGCAGTATTTT. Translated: CASSGGVSTDTQYF. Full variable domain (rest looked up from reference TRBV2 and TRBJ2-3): EPEVTQTPSHQVTQMGQEVILRCVPISNHLYFYWYRQILGQKVEFLVSFYNNEISEKSEIFDDQFSVERPDGSNFTLKIRSTKLEDSAMYFCASSGGVSTDTQYFGPGTRLTVL.